This entry is about one T cell receptor (beta chain). The antigen remains undetermined. TCRdb keeps only in-frame clones here, not all; method: immunoSEQ multiplex PCR. The repertoire holds about 51,000 clones, with around 77% as singletons. This entry comes from a study of OX40 agonist ivuxolimab in advanced cancers. General study points: Partial responders receiving 0.1-3.0 mg/kg showed among the lowest clonal expansion.

The specimen was CD4+ or CD8+ T cells sorted from blood, collected in a trial of the OX40 agonist ivuxolimab. The clonotype originates from an adult with an advanced solid tumor such as melanoma, head and neck, liver or kidney cancer.

DNA of the CDR3: TGCAGCGTTATTGGGGGAGGGCCTTCTGAGCAGTTCTTC. Its protein is CSVIGGGPSEQFF. The rearrangement links TRBV29-1 to TRBJ2-1; 7 bases map to TRBD2. CDR1 SQVTM and CDR2 ANQGSEA come from the germline V gene. J was trimmed by 9 bases and V by 5 bases; bases with no gene match: 10. The CDR3 consists of 13 residues.